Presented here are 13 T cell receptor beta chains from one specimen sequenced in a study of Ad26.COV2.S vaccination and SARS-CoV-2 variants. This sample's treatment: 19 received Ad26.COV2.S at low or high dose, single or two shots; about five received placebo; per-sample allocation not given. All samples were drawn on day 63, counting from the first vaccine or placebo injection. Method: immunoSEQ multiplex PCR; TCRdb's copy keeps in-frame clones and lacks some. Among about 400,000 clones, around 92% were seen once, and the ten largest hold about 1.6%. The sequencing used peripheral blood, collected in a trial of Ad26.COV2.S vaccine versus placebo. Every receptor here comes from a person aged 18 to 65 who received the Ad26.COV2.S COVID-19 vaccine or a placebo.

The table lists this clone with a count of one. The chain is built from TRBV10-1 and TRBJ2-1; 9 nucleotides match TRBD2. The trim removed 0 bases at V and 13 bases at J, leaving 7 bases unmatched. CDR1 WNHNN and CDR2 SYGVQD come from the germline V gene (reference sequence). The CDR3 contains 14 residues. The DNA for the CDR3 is TGCGCCAGCAGTGAGTCGAATAGCGGGGGTGAACAGTTCTTC. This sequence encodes CASSESNSGGEQFF.

Here the CDR3 DNA reads TGTGCCAGCAGTTACGAGGCCGGCGCCGCGGATCCTGGAAACACCATATATTTT. Its protein is CASSYEAGAADPGNTIYF. The chain couples TRBV6-2 or TRBV6-3 to TRBJ1-3; D unresolved. The CDR3 runs to 18 residues. V gave up 2 bases and J gave up 2 bases, with 19 bases separating them. Looked up from germline, CDR1 is MNHEY and CDR2 is SVGEGT.

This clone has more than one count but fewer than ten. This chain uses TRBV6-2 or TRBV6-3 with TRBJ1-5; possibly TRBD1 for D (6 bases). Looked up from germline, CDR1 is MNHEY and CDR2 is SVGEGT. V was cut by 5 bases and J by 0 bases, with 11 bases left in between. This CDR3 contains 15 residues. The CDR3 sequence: CASSGTTNSNQPQHF. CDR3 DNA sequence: TGTGCCAGCAGTGGGACAACAAATAGCAATCAGCCCCAGCATTTT.

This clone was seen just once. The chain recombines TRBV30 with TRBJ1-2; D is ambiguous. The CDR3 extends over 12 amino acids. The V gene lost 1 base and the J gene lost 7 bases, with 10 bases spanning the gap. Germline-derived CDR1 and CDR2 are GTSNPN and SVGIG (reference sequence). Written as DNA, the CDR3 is TGTGCCTGGAGTGCTAGCTCAGGTGGCTACACCTTC. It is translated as CAWSASSGGYTF.

CDR3 bases: TGTGCCAGCAGCAATGGCCCCTACGAGCAGTACTTC. It translates to CASSNGPYEQYF. The V call is TRBV12-3 or TRBV12-4, the J call TRBJ2-7; D gene ambiguous. This CDR3 comprises 12 residues. With 6 bases removed from V and 2 bases from J, the gap between germline ends came to 8 bases.

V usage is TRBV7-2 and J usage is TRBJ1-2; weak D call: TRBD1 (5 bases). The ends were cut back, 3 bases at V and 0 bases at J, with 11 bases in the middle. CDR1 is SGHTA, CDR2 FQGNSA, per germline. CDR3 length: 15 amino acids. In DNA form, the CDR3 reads TGTGCCAGCAGCTTGGGGACGGTTGCTAACTATGGCTACACCTTC. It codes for CASSLGTVANYGYTF.

The CDR3: CASSYRASGTNEKLFF. The CDR3 DNA follows: TGTGCCAGCAGCTACAGGGCAAGCGGGACTAATGAAAAACTGTTTTTT. The chain uses TRBV5-4 and TRBJ1-4, with a weak D call TRBD1 (6 bases). The CDR3 totals 16 residues. Germline loops: CDR1 SGHNT, CDR2 YYREEE (reference sequence). Trimming stripped 3 bases from V and 2 bases from J, with 14 bases between.

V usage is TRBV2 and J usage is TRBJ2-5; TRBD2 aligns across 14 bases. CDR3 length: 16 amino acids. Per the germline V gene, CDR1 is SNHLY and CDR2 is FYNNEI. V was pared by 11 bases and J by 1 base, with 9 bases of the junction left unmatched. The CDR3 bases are TGTGCCGGGACCCCCGGGACTAGCGGGGGCCAAGAGACCCAGTACTTC. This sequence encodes CAGTPGTSGGQETQYF.

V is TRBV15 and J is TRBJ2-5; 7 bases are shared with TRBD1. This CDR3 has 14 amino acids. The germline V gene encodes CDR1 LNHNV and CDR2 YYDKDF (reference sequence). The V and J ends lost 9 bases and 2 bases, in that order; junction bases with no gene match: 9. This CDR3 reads CATQPDRRQETQYF. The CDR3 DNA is TGTGCCACTCAGCCGGACAGGCGGCAAGAGACCCAGTACTTC.

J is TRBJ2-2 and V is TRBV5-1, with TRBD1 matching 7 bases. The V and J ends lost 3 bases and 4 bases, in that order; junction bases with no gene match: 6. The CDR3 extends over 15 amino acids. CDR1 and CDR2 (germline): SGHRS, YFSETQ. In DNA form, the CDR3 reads TGCGCCAGCAGCTATGACAGGGTGGGCACCGGGGAGCTGTTTTTT. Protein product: CASSYDRVGTGELFF.

The CDR3 DNA is TGCAGCGTTGGAGGGGGACCTAACTATGGCTACACCTTC. It translates to CSVGGGPNYGYTF. The gene calls are TRBV29-1 and TRBJ1-2, with a tentative D call TRBD1 (6 bases). CDR3 length: 13 residues. Trimming removed 4 bases at V and 0 bases at J, with 9 bases between. Germline CDR1 reads SQVTM; CDR2 reads ANQGSEA.

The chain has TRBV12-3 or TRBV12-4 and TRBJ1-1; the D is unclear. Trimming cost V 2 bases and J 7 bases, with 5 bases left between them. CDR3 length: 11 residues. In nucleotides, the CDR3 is TGTGCCAGCAGTTTACACAGTGAAGCTTTCTTT. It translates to CASSLHSEAFF.

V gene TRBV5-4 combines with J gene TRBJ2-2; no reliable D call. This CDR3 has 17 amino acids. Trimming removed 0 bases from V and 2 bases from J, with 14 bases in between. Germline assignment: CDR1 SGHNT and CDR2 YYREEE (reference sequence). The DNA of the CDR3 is TGTGCCAGCAGCTTGGACCCAGGAACGTCTAACACCGGGGAGCTGTTTTTT. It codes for CASSLDPGTSNTGELFF.